Reported below is one T cell receptor beta chain. One end of the junction does not line up with germline, which may come from a read error. The library came from three nested PCR rounds adapted from ARM-PCR protocols. TCRdb processed the multiplex PCR reads anew with MiXCR; each CDR3 protein has one entry. The sample consists of roughly 200,000 distinct CDR3 sequences, 71% of them appearing once. This record comes from a study of tumor and adjacent non-tumor tissue in lung cancer. Germline assignment: CDR1 DFQATT and CDR2 SNEGSKA (reference sequence). This CDR3 spans 15 amino acids. This sample's RNA came from whole unsorted tissue.

The sequence was collected from a man in his sixties with non-small cell lung cancer. The specimen was lung tumor tissue. The chain joins TRBV20-1 to TRBJ2-1; no reliable D call. CDR3 sequence (DNA): TGCAGAGCTAGAGATCCCCGGGCAGTGGGCAATGAGCAGTTCTTC. Its translation is CRARDPRAVGNEQFF.